This T cell receptor (beta chain) was found in a study of regulatory T cells in long-lasting Graves disease. General observations from the study: Relative to new patients (around 1,000), persistent patients exhibited greater sharing of public clonotypes (around 2,800). What was studied was peripheral blood only, and not thyroid tissue. Persistent disease preferred TRBV28, TRBJ1-2 and TRBJ2-5; new disease, TRBV20-1 and TRBJ2-1.

Germline CDR1 LNHNV, CDR2 YYDKDF (reference sequence). Germline trimming cut 6 bases from V and 6 bases from J; bases unmatched to any gene: 14. This CDR3 has 16 residues. For this clonotype: Its antigen is not identified.

The time point: persistent/refractory GD, antithyroid drugs over 5 years with positive TRAb. The TCR library was made from RNA extracted from PBMCs. Both iRepertoire HTBI primers and Arm-PCR of CDR3 regions were used to build the TCR beta libraries. TCRdb reprocessed the multiplex PCR reads via MiXCR and lists one record per CDR3 protein. Of around 460,000 distinct CDR3 sequences in the sample, about a fifth were seen once. The rearrangement joins TRBV15 to TRBJ2-3; 8 nucleotides match TRBD2. The TCR was taken from a female donor with Graves disease. The sequences come from peripheral blood mononuclear cells (PBMCs), collected when the disease was refractory, from a patient treated with antithyroid drugs. CDR3 in amino acids: CATSRKGLGLSDTQYF. The CDR3 nucleotides read TGTGCCACCAGTAGGAAGGGACTAGGACTTTCGGATACGCAGTATTTT.